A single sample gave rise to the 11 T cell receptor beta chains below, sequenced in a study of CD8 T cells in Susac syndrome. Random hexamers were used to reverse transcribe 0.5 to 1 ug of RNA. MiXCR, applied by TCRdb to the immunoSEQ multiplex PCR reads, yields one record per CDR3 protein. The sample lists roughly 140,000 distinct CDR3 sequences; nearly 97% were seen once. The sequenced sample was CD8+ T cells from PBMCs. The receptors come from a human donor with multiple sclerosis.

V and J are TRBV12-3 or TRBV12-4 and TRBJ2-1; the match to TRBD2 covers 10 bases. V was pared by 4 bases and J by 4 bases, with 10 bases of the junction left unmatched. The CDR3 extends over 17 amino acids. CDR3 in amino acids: CASSSPSTSGAYNEQFF. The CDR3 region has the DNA TGTGCCAGCAGTTCACCATCTACTAGCGGGGCATACAATGAGCAGTTCTTC.

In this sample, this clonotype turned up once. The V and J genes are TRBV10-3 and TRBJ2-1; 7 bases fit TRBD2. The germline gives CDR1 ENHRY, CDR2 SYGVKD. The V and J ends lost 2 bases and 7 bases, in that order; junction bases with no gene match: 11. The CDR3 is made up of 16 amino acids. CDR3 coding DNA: TGTGCCATCAGTGAGCCTCTTAGCGGGTCCCGGAATGAGCAGTTCTTC. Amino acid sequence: CAISEPLSGSRNEQFF.

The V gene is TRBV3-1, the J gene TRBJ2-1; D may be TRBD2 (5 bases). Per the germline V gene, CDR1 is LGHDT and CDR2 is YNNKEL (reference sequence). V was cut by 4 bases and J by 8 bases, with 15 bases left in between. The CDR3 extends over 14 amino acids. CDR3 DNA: TGTGCCAGCAGCCCCGGACTTCACGTGGATGAGCAGTTCTTC. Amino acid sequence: CASSPGLHVDEQFF.

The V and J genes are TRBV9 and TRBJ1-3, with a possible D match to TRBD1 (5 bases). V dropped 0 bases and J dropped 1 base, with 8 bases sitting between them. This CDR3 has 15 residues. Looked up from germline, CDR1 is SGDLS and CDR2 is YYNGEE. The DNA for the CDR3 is TGTGCCAGCAGCGTAGAGTGGGGGTCTGGAAACACCATATATTTT. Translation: CASSVEWGSGNTIYF.

The CDR3 nucleotides read TGTGCCAGCAGCCCAACTCGGGGGTCCTCCTACGAGCAGTACTTC. Translated: CASSPTRGSSYEQYF. V is TRBV9 and J is TRBJ2-7, with D tentatively TRBD2 (6 bases). The CDR3 extends over 15 amino acids. V was clipped by 4 bases and J by 0 bases, with 14 bases between them. CDR1 is SGDLS and CDR2 is YYNGEE in the germline V gene.

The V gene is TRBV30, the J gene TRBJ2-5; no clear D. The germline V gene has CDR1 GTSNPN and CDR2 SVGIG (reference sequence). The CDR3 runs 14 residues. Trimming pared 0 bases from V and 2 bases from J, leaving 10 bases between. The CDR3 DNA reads TGTGCCTGGAGTGTACCCCCGGGTCAAGAGACCCAGTACTTC. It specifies CAWSVPPGQETQYF. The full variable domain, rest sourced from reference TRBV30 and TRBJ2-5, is SQTIHQWPATLVQPVGSPLSLECTVEGTSNPNLYWYRQAAGRGLQLLFYSVGIGQISSEVPQNLSASRPQDRQFILSSKKLLLSDSGFYLCAWSVPPGQETQYFGPGTRLLVL.

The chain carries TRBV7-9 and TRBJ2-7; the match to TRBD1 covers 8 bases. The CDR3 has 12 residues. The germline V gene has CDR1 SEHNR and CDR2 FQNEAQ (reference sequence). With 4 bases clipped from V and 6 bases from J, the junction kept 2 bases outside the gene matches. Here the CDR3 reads CASSSGQAEQYF. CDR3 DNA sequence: TGTGCCAGCAGCTCGGGACAGGCCGAGCAGTACTTC.

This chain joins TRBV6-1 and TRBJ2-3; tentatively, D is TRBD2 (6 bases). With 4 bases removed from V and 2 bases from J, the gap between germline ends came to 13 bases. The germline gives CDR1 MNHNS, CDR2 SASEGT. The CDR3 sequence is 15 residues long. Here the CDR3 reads CASSGFGGTTDTQYF. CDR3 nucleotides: TGTGCCAGCAGTGGATTTGGCGGGACCACAGATACGCAGTATTTT.

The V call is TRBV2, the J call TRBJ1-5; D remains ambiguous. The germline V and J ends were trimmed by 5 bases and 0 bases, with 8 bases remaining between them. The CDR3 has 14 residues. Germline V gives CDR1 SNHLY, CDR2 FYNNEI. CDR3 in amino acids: CASSLLSSNQPQHF. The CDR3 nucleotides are TGTGCCAGCAGTCTCCTGAGTAGCAATCAGCCCCAGCATTTT.

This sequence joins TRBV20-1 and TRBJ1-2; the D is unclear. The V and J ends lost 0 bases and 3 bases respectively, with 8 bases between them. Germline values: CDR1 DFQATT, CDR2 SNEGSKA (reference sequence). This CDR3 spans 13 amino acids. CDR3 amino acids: CSAREQLHYGYTF. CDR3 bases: TGCAGTGCTAGAGAACAGCTACACTATGGCTACACCTTC.

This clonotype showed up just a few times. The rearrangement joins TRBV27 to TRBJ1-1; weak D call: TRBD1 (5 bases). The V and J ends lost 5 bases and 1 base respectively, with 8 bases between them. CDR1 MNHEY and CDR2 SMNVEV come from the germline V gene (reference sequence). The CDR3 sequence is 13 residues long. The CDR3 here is CASSPGQNTEAFF. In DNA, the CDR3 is TGTGCCAGCAGTCCCGGACAGAACACTGAAGCTTTCTTT.